This T cell receptor beta chain came from a study of blood T cell repertoires in COVID-19. Germline values: CDR1 WNHNN, CDR2 SYGVQD (reference sequence). Trimming stripped 5 bases from V and 0 bases from J, with 14 bases between. This CDR3 region has 17 residues. In the authors' methods: Counts of nucleated cells, estimated from reference gene primer amplification, were obtained. The method was immunoSEQ multiplex PCR; TCRdb's version includes in-frame clones alone and lacks a portion of them. D and trimming were read from the DNA, whereas the V and J calls and clone size are those reported in that table. The table records about 160,000 clones, about 89% of them present only once.

The genes are TRBV10-1 and TRBJ2-6, with D perhaps TRBD1 (5 bases). Sequencing used peripheral blood. The source is a man in his fifties or sixties with acute or convalescent COVID-19. The CDR3 region has the DNA TGCGCCAGCAGTCCGGGTGGGGCGATCTCTGGGGCCAACGTCCTGACTTTC. Protein sequence: CASSPGGAISGANVLTF.